The 3 T cell receptor beta chains listed next were all sequenced from one sample in a study of blood T cells in healthy people across ages. Through a sample-barcoded 5' primer and a J-beta primer mix, a second PCR was run for roughly 7 to 11 cycles. TCRdb analysed the 5' RACE reads with MiXCR anew, one entry per CDR3 protein. The sample shows around 1,000,000 distinct CDR3 sequences, 35% to 45% of them seen only once. Sequenced input: blood. These receptors were obtained from a young man in good health.

This clonotype has just a few counts. The J gene is TRBJ1-5, the V gene TRBV6-5; D is ambiguous. This CDR3 has 14 residues. Germline CDR1 MNHEY, CDR2 SVGAGI. V lost 2 bases and J lost 5, with 10 bases in between. This CDR3 reads CASSYRADDQPQHF. In nucleotides, the CDR3 is TGTGCCAGCAGTTACCGGGCAGATGATCAGCCCCAGCATTTT.

The chain recombines TRBV6-2 or TRBV6-3 with TRBJ2-5, with 8 nucleotides matching TRBD2. CDR3 length: 15 amino acids. V dropped 2 bases and J dropped 5; count of bases not matched to a gene: 7. Germline V gene lookup returns CDR1 MNHEY and CDR2 SVGEGT. CDR3 nucleotide sequence: TGTGCCAGCAGTTACGACTCGCGGGGGGCTGAGACCCAGTACTTC. As protein: CASSYDSRGAETQYF.

This clonotype was counted a few times. The V call is TRBV7-9, the J call TRBJ1-1; tentative D call: TRBD1 (5 bases). Trimming left V 10 bases short and J 11 bases short, with 11 bases between. The V gene's germline CDR1 is SEHNR and CDR2 FQNEAQ (reference sequence). CDR3 length: 9 residues. The CDR3 protein is CATGTPAFF. CDR3 sequence (DNA): TGTGCCACGGGGACTCCGGCTTTCTTT.